This record covers a single TCR beta chain. As yet, its antigen is unknown. These data are taken from a study of cytomegalovirus exposure and HLA in healthy donors. Study-wide findings and caveats: Cytomegalovirus association was listed for about 160 TCR beta chains. Common viral pathogens were later found to be apparently linked to several of the most significant clusters.

The PCR contained 60 Vbeta and 13 Jbeta primers. TCRdb keeps only in-frame clones here, not all; method: immunoSEQ multiplex PCR. The sample holds 130,000 to 150,000 clones, 60% to 85% seen once. Germline V gene data show CDR1 as SNHLY and CDR2 as FYNNEI. V lost 6 bases to trimming and J lost 15 bases, with 15 bases between them. There are 11 residues in the CDR3. The sequenced sample was PBMCs. This clonotype was obtained from a young man in good health and CMV-seronegative. The chain has TRBV2 and TRBJ1-5, with D uncertain. The chain's CDR3 is CASRSGRFTHF. CDR3 sequence (DNA): TGTGCCAGCAGGTCGGGGAGGTTTACGCATTTT.